This entry lists 31 T cell receptor beta chains sequenced from one sample in a study of T cells in Graves' hyperthyroidism and ophthalmopathy. Amplification of TCR beta CDR3 regions was performed using RNA transcripts as template. TCR CDR3 regions were first amplified by RT-PCR with HTBI primers. One entry per CDR3 protein, called by TCRdb with MiXCR from the multiplex PCR reads. Among about 530,000 distinct CDR3 sequences listed, about a sixth were seen once. The specimen sequenced was blood. These receptors all stem from a woman aged 18-29 years with Graves' ophthalmopathy.

In its sample, this clonotype was seen many times. The chain is built from TRBV6-6 and TRBJ2-1, with 8 bases identical to TRBD2. The V segment lost 0 bases and the J segment 6 bases; nucleotides outside the gene matches: 10. Germline values: CDR1 MNHNY, CDR2 SVGAGI (reference sequence). This CDR3 contains 17 residues. The CDR3 protein is CASSYSREATRGNEQFF. The DNA of the CDR3 is TGTGCCAGCAGTTACTCGCGGGAGGCAACTAGGGGCAATGAGCAGTTCTTC.

This clonotype turned up a few times. The chain uses TRBV9 and TRBJ2-1; 7 bases align to TRBD2. With 1 base clipped from V and 10 bases from J, the junction kept 20 bases outside the gene matches. The CDR3 consists of 18 residues. The V gene's germline CDR1 is SGDLS and CDR2 YYNGEE. CDR3 DNA: TGTGCCAGCAGCGTAAACCCCCCGAGCGGGACTATGCGCAACGAGCAGTTCTTC. Its translation: CASSVNPPSGTMRNEQFF.

The chain carries TRBV4-2 and TRBJ2-1; 8 bases are a match to TRBD2. Losses at the gene ends were 0 bases for V and 2 bases for J; bases not matched to a gene: 3. CDR1 LGHNA and CDR2 YNFKEQ come from the germline V gene. The CDR3 spans 16 residues. The CDR3 bases are TGTGCCAGCAGCCAAGAACCAGCGGGAGCCTACAATGAGCAGTTCTTC. It translates to CASSQEPAGAYNEQFF.

The CDR3 region is CSANGGDYGYTF. The CDR3 nucleotides read TGCAGTGCTAATGGGGGGGACTATGGCTACACCTTC. V usage is TRBV20-1 and J usage is TRBJ1-2, with D possibly being TRBD1 (5 bases). CDR1 and CDR2 (germline): DFQATT, SNEGSKA (reference sequence). The CDR3 consists of 12 residues. The ends were cut back, 4 bases at V and 3 bases at J, with 9 bases in the middle.

This clonotype has a handful of counts. The chain has TRBV18 and TRBJ1-1, with D possibly matching TRBD1 (5 bases). The CDR3 has 15 residues. The V gene lost 2 bases and the J gene lost 1 base, with 11 bases spanning the gap. Germline V CDR1 and CDR2: KGHSH, LQKENI. CDR3 region: CASSPGGPQNTEAFF. The CDR3 coding sequence is TGTGCCAGCTCACCAGGGGGACCCCAGAACACTGAAGCTTTCTTT.

Remarks on this clonotype: A clone one base away is much larger, so this may be a read error. The chain combines TRBV28 with TRBJ2-1; 8 positions agree with TRBD2. Germline V gene lookup returns CDR1 MDHEN and CDR2 SYDVKM. The CDR3 runs 18 residues. With V trimmed by 1 base and J by 10 bases, 18 bases remained unmatched. CDR3 loop: CASSLSLLGGGSRTEQFF. CDR3 coding DNA: TGTGCCAGCAGTTTATCCTTACTGGGCGGGGGGTCACGGACGGAGCAGTTCTTC.

This clonotype was seen repeatedly, ten times or more. This rearrangement joins TRBV3-1 to TRBJ1-2; D remains unclear. V was cut by 1 base and J by 4 bases, with 7 bases left in between. The CDR3 runs to 13 residues. Germline CDR1 is LGHDT and CDR2 is YNNKEL (reference sequence). CDR3 amino acids: CASSQGRVYGYTF. CDR3 in DNA: TGTGCCAGCAGCCAAGGTAGGGTCTATGGCTACACCTTC.

In this sample, this clonotype turned up many times. V usage is TRBV28 and J usage is TRBJ1-6, with a tentative D call TRBD1 (5 bases). The germline V gene has CDR1 MDHEN and CDR2 SYDVKM. This CDR3 has 17 residues. V was clipped by 7 bases and J by 0 bases, with 16 bases between them. The CDR3 here is CASTDQNRFSYNSPLHF. The CDR3 nucleotides read TGTGCCAGCACCGATCAGAACAGGTTCTCCTATAATTCACCCCTCCACTTT.

This clonotype was seen repeatedly, ten times or more. This chain uses TRBV7-9 with TRBJ2-1, with 11 bases aligning to TRBD1. The germline V gene has CDR1 SEHNR and CDR2 FQNEAQ (reference sequence). The CDR3 covers 14 residues. V was clipped by 1 base and J by 13 bases; unmatched bases: 6. The CDR3 bases are TGTGCCAGCAGCTTAGTTGGACAGGGGGCGGATCAGTTCTTC. This encodes CASSLVGQGADQFF. The entire variable domain, with the rest obtained from reference TRBV7-9 and TRBJ2-1, is as follows: DTGVSQNPRHKITKRGQNVTFRCDPISEHNRLYWYRQTLGQGPEFLTYFQNEAQLEKSRLLSDRFSAERPKGSFSTLEIQRTEQGDSAMYLCASSLVGQGADQFFGPGTRLTVL.

The V and J genes are TRBV18 and TRBJ1-1, with unresolved D. CDR3 length: 15 amino acids. The V and J ends lost 3 bases and 5 bases respectively, with 16 bases between them. CDR1 is KGHSH and CDR2 is LQKENI in the germline V gene. CDR3 nucleotides: TGTGCCAGCTCACCGGTTCTGGTATCGAGTACTGAAGCTTTCTTT. Translation: CASSPVLVSSTEAFF. Using reference TRBV18 and TRBJ1-1 for the parts outside the CDR3, the full variable domain is NAGVMQNPRHLVRRRGQEARLRCSPMKGHSHVYWYRQLPEEGLKFMVYLQKENIIDESGMPKERFSAEFPKEGPSILRIQQVVRGDSAAYFCASSPVLVSSTEAFFGQGTRLTVV.

This clonotype was counted ten times or more. Written as DNA, the CDR3 is TGTGCCAGCAGCGACCTCAATGGGCGCGTTTCACCCCTCCACTTT. This codes for CASSDLNGRVSPLHF. This chain uses TRBV11-2 with TRBJ1-6, with D hard to call. The germline V gene encodes CDR1 SGHAT and CDR2 FQNNGV. V lost 5 bases and J 9 bases, leaving 17 bases between the germline ends. CDR3 length equals 15 residues.

The V and J genes are TRBV7-2 and TRBJ1-2; D may be TRBD1 (6 bases). The V and J ends lost 0 bases and 2 bases respectively, with 16 bases between them. Germline assignment: CDR1 SGHTA and CDR2 FQGNSA. CDR3 length: 17 amino acids. The CDR3 protein is CASSLADLQGGNYGYTF. The CDR3 region has the DNA TGTGCCAGCAGCTTAGCGGACTTACAGGGTGGGAACTATGGCTACACCTTC.

This clonotype was found many times. The chain's CDR3 is CASRPVGVVMNTEAFF. Here the CDR3 DNA reads TGTGCCAGCAGACCCGTTGGGGTGGTTATGAACACTGAAGCTTTCTTT. The chain uses TRBV6-1 and TRBJ1-1; D is undetermined. Germline loops: CDR1 MNHNS, CDR2 SASEGT. V lost 6 bases to trimming and J lost 0 bases, with 17 bases between them. The CDR3 is 16 amino acids.

This clonotype showed up many times. The CDR3 spells CASTEGTEAFF. The CDR3, as DNA: TGTGCCAGCACCGAGGGGACTGAAGCTTTCTTT. V usage is TRBV28 and J usage is TRBJ1-1; possibly TRBD1 for D (5 bases). This CDR3 contains 11 residues. CDR1 MDHEN and CDR2 SYDVKM come from the germline V gene. V lost 7 bases, J lost 5 bases, and 8 bases lay in between.

There are a few counts of this clonotype. The chain carries TRBV15 and TRBJ2-5, with D perhaps assigned TRBD1 or TRBD2 (5 bases each). V lost 4 bases, J lost 1 base, and 10 bases lay in between. The CDR3 is 14 amino acids. Germline V gene lookup returns CDR1 LNHNV and CDR2 YYDKDF (reference sequence). Here the CDR3 DNA reads TGTGCCACCAGCAACCGGGGCCGCCAAGAGACCCAGTACTTC. It yields the protein CATSNRGRQETQYF.

The chain carries TRBV7-9 and TRBJ2-6; TRBD1 aligns across 7 bases. The CDR3 sequence is 16 residues long. Germline V gene data show CDR1 as SEHNR and CDR2 as FQNEAQ (reference sequence). V was pared by 5 bases and J by 2 bases, with 6 bases of the junction left unmatched. This CDR3 is CASSPRQGAGANVLTF. CDR3 sequence (DNA): TGTGCCAGCAGCCCTCGTCAGGGGGCTGGGGCCAACGTCCTGACTTTC.

This clonotype was detected many times. J is TRBJ1-2 and V is TRBV7-9; 8 positions match TRBD1. Germline CDR1 reads SEHNR; CDR2 reads FQNEAQ (reference sequence). The CDR3 is made up of 17 amino acids. Trimming took 5 bases from V and 8 from J; bases not matched to a gene: 19. The CDR3 DNA is TGTGCCAGCAGCGATGGCGGGACAGGCTTCGTTGTCCGAGGCTACACCTTC. Protein sequence: CASSDGGTGFVVRGYTF.

This clonotype has a handful of counts. This chain joins TRBV6-2 or TRBV6-3 and TRBJ2-2, with TRBD1 matching 9 bases. The CDR3 extends over 15 amino acids. The V segment lost 6 bases and the J segment 7 bases; nucleotides outside the gene matches: 9. The germline V gene encodes CDR1 MNHEY and CDR2 SVGEGT. The CDR3 DNA sequence: TGTGCCAGCAGCCACGACAGGGGGATGATCGGGGAGCTGTTTTTT. The encoded protein is CASSHDRGMIGELFF.

This clonotype was recorded many times. The chain couples TRBV15 to TRBJ1-4, with D perhaps matching TRBD1 (6 bases). CDR1 and CDR2 from the germline V gene are LNHNV and YYDKDF (reference sequence). V was cut by 9 bases and J by 4 bases, with 12 bases left in between. This CDR3 is 13 amino acids long. In DNA, the CDR3 is TGTGCCACGGACAGCGCCGATAATGAAAAACTGTTTTTT. This sequence encodes CATDSADNEKLFF.

In regard to this clonotype: At one end, the junction sequence differs from germline, possibly due to a read error. This chain connects TRBV3-1 to TRBJ1-3, with 7 positions matching TRBD1. The germline gives CDR1 LGHDT, CDR2 YNNKEL (reference sequence). This CDR3 is built from 14 residues. The CDR3 nucleotides are TGTACCAGCAGCCATACAGGGGAAGGAAACACCATATATTTT. It yields the protein CTSSHTGEGNTIYF.

This clonotype came up a few times. The chain couples TRBV29-1 to TRBJ2-2, with 9 positions matching TRBD2. This CDR3 has 16 amino acids. J was trimmed by 6 bases and V by 6 bases; bases with no gene match: 14. Germline V CDR1 and CDR2: SQVTM, ANQGSEA. Here the CDR3 reads CSVGGSGRRVAGELFF. For the CDR3, the DNA is TGCAGCGTCGGTGGTAGCGGGAGAAGGGTAGCCGGGGAGCTGTTTTTT.

In its sample, this clonotype was seen many times. This chain links TRBV7-2 with TRBJ1-2; 10 bases agree with TRBD1. Losses at the gene ends were 5 bases for V and 5 bases for J; bases not matched to a gene: 8. This CDR3 has 15 residues. Germline V CDR1 and CDR2: SGHTA, FQGNSA. CDR3 bases: TGTGCCAGCAGCCCCCGGGACAGGGGTTTGTATGGCTACACCTTC. This gives the protein CASSPRDRGLYGYTF.

The sample holds a few counts of this clonotype. The rearrangement uses TRBV5-1 and TRBJ2-2; TRBD1 agrees at 10 bases. With V trimmed by 3 bases and J by 6 bases, 5 bases remained unmatched. This CDR3 spans 15 amino acids. CDR1 and CDR2 (germline): SGHRS, YFSETQ. The CDR3 region is CASSSTGGNAGELFF. Here the CDR3 DNA reads TGCGCCAGCAGCTCGACAGGGGGCAACGCCGGGGAGCTGTTTTTT.

This clonotype has at least ten counts. This sequence joins TRBV7-8 and TRBJ2-2; TRBD2 agrees at 14 bases. The germline CDR1 and CDR2 sequences are SGHVS and FQNEAQ. V lost 4 bases to trimming and J lost 6 bases; unmatched junction nucleotides: 7. This CDR3 has 17 residues. The CDR3 spells CASSSGLAGALPGELFF. The DNA for the CDR3 is TGTGCCAGCAGCTCGGGACTAGCGGGAGCCCTGCCCGGGGAGCTGTTTTTT. Using reference TRBV7-8 and TRBJ2-2 for the parts outside the CDR3, the full variable domain is GAGVSQSPRYKVAKRGQDVALRCDPISGHVSLFWYQQALGQGPEFLTYFQNEAQLDKSGLPSDRFFAERPEGSVSTLKIQRTQQEDSAVYLCASSSGLAGALPGELFFGEGSRLTVL.

This clonotype showed up many times. The chain recombines TRBV11-2 with TRBJ1-4; D not resolved. Germline-derived CDR1 and CDR2 are SGHAT and FQNNGV. V lost 6 bases and J 7 bases, leaving 15 bases between the germline ends. This CDR3 is 14 amino acids long. The CDR3 nucleotides are TGTGCCAGCAGTCCGACGGATGGGATTGAAAAACTGTTTTTT. This translates into CASSPTDGIEKLFF.

The chain links TRBV7-3 to TRBJ2-5, with 11 nucleotides matching TRBD2. V was pared by 0 bases and J by 7 bases, with 4 bases of the junction left unmatched. The germline V gene has CDR1 SGHTA and CDR2 FQGTGA. CDR3 length: 15 amino acids. The CDR3 DNA sequence: TGTGCCAGCAGCTTAACGACTAGCGGGGAGGCGACCCAGTACTTC. This sequence encodes CASSLTTSGEATQYF.

The chain joins TRBV6-1 to TRBJ2-2; a weak D match, TRBD1 (5 bases). This CDR3 is 13 amino acids long. CDR1 and CDR2 from the germline V gene are MNHNS and SASEGT. V gave up 6 bases and J gave up 8 bases, with 13 bases separating them. The CDR3 reads CASRAGHPGELFF. DNA for the CDR3: TGTGCCAGCAGGGCAGGGCATCCGGGGGAGCTGTTTTTT.

J is TRBJ1-6 and V is TRBV28, with D possibly matching TRBD1 (5 bases). The CDR3 runs 16 residues. The V end lost 4 bases, the J end lost 6 bases, and 16 bases lay between the germline ends. CDR1 and CDR2 from the germline V gene are MDHEN and SYDVKM. The CDR3 nucleotides read TGTGCCAGCAGTTCCTCAGGGACGGGCGCTAATTCACCCCTCCACTTT. Encoded protein: CASSSSGTGANSPLHF.

This clonotype was detected a few times. The genes are TRBV15 and TRBJ2-7; D is unclear. The CDR3 covers 13 residues. Germline CDR1 LNHNV, CDR2 YYDKDF (reference sequence). Trimming took 6 bases from V and 1 from J, leaving 10 bases between them. The CDR3 sequence: CATSWESSYEQYF. The CDR3 region has the DNA TGTGCCACCAGTTGGGAATCTTCCTACGAGCAGTACTTC.

This chain connects TRBV19 to TRBJ1-5, with D uncertain. Germline V CDR1 and CDR2: LNHDA, SQIVND (reference sequence). The V and J ends lost 1 base and 0 bases respectively, with 16 bases between them. The CDR3 sequence is 18 residues long. The chain's CDR3 is CASSIGELRLNSNQPQHF. The DNA for the CDR3 is TGTGCCAGTAGTATAGGGGAGCTCAGATTGAATAGCAATCAGCCCCAGCATTTT.

This clonotype was seen many times. The CDR3 DNA is TGTGCCAGCAGTTCGGGACAGGGCTATGGCTACACCTTC. It specifies CASSSGQGYGYTF. The V and J genes are TRBV6-1 and TRBJ1-2; 9 nucleotides line up with TRBD1. The CDR3 extends over 13 amino acids. V gave up 5 bases and J gave up 4 bases; unmatched junction bases: 2. The germline CDR1 and CDR2 sequences are MNHNS and SASEGT.